This TCR beta chain comes out of a study of shared clonotypes between healthy human individuals. For the study at large: Plates per donor: three CD4 naive, three CD4 memory, two CD8 naive, one CD8 memory.

The method was immunoSEQ multiplex PCR; TCRdb's version includes in-frame clones alone and lacks a portion of them. The sample lists about 820,000 clones; around 93% were seen once. J was trimmed by 4 bases and V by 6 bases; bases with no gene match: 4. This CDR3 contains 13 residues. Germline CDR1 reads SGHDT; CDR2 reads YYEEEE. About this clone itself: No antigen is known for it.

Terminally differentiated effector memory CD45RA+ cells were excluded by CCR7 positive selection of CD45RO-negative cells. Regarding the study as a whole: A reduction in generation probabilities was seen for non-shared clonotypes relative to those shared by all four donors. Rarefaction exposed incomplete sorted-subset sequencing despite large depth. Larger richness was generally estimated for naive than memory subsets.

Sequenced input: naive CD8+ T cells sorted from blood. The clonotype originates from a man aged 25-45 years in good health. The chain couples TRBV5-6 to TRBJ2-1, with 7 bases identical to TRBD2. CDR3 sequence: CASIISGYNEQFF. The CDR3 nucleotides read TGTGCCAGCATTATTAGCGGGTACAATGAGCAGTTCTTC.